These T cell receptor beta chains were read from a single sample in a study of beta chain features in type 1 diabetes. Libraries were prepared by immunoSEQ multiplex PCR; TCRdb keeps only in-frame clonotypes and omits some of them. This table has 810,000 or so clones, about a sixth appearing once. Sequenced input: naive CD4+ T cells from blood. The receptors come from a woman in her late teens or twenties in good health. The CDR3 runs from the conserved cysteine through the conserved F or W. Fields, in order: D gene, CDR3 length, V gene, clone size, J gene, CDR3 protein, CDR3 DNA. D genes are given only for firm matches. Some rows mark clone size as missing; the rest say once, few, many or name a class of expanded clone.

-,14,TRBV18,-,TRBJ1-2,CASSPQNTNYGYTF,TGTGCCAGCTCACCACAGAACACTAACTATGGCTACACCTTC
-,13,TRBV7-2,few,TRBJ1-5,CASSFLQDQPQHF,TGTGCCAGCAGCTTCTTACAGGATCAGCCCCAGCATTTT
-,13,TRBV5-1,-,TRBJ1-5,CASSQGLNQPQHF,TGCGCCAGCAGTCAGGGTCTGAATCAGCCCCAGCATTTT
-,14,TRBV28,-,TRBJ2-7,CASSLMLGPAEQYF,TGTGCCAGCAGTTTAATGCTGGGCCCCGCCGAGCAGTACTTC
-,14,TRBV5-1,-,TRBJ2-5,CASSLRQNQETQYF,TGCGCCAGCAGCCTTCGACAGAACCAAGAGACCCAGTACTTC
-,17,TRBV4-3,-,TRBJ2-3,CASSQEVGGQGTDTQYF,TGCGCCAGCAGCCAAGAGGTGGGAGGCCAGGGCACAGATACGCAGTATTTT
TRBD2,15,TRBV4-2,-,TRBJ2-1,CASSQGLAGGREQFF,TGTGCCAGCAGCCAGGGACTAGCGGGAGGAAGAGAGCAGTTCTTC
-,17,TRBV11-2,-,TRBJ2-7,CASSLVSSGRSSYEQYF,TGTGCCAGCAGCTTAGTGAGTTCAGGCCGCAGCTCCTACGAGCAGTACTTC
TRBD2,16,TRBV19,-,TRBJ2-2,CASSKVPSGRIGELFF,TGTGCCAGTAGTAAAGTGCCTAGCGGGAGGATCGGGGAGCTGTTTTTT
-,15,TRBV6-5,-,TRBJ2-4,CASSYSLGERDIQYF,TGTGCCAGCAGTTACTCGTTGGGGGAGAGGGACATTCAGTACTTC
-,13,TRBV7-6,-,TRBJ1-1,CASSLVENTEAFF,TGTGCCAGCAGCTTAGTGGAGAACACTGAAGCTTTCTTT
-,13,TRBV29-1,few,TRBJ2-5,CSVGRTSQETQYF,TGCAGCGTTGGTAGGACAAGCCAAGAGACCCAGTACTTC
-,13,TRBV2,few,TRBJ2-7,CASRRQLTYEQYF,TGTGCCAGTCGAAGACAGTTGACCTACGAGCAGTACTTC
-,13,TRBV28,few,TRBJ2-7,CASGLAQYYEQYF,TGTGCCAGCGGGCTAGCGCAGTACTACGAGCAGTACTTC
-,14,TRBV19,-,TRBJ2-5,CASSRGTPRGTQYF,TGTGCCAGTAGTAGGGGCACCCCAAGAGGGACCCAGTACTTC
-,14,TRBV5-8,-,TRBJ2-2,CASSLWRDTGELFF,TGTGCCAGCAGCTTGTGGCGCGACACCGGGGAGCTGTTTTTT
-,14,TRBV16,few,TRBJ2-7,CASSLPGSGYEQYF,TGTGCCAGCAGCCTGCCCGGGAGTGGGTACGAGCAGTACTTC
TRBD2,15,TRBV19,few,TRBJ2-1,CASSPGLAGRHEQFF,TGTGCCAGTAGTCCAGGACTAGCGGGTCGACATGAGCAGTTCTTC
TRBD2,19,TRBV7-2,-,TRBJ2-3,CASSPRRRLAGGPTDTQYF,TGTGCCAGCAGCCCCCGAAGAAGACTAGCGGGAGGGCCCACAGATACGCAGTATTTT
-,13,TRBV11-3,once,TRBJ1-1,CASSLDSSHEAFF,TGTGCCAGCAGCTTAGACAGTAGCCACGAAGCTTTCTTT
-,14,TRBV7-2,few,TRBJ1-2,CASSPRTDYYGYTF,TGTGCCAGCAGCCCCCGCACCGATTACTATGGCTACACCTTC
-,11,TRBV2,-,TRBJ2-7,CASSSYGEQYF,TGTGCCAGCAGCTCTTACGGAGAGCAGTACTTC
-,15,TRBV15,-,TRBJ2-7,CATSDTPNRASEQYF,TGTGCCACCTCTGACACCCCAAACAGGGCGAGCGAGCAGTACTTC
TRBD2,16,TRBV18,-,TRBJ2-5,CASSTLAGGLGETQYF,TGTGCCAGCTCAACCCTAGCGGGAGGACTAGGGGAGACCCAGTACTTC
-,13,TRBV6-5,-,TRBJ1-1,CASSYVENTEAFF,TGTGCCAGCAGTTACGTTGAGAACACTGAAGCTTTCTTT
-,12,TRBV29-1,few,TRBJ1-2,CSVDDGAGGYTF,TGCAGCGTTGATGACGGGGCGGGTGGCTACACCTTC
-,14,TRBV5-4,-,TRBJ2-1,CASSFRSSLNEQFF,TGTGCCAGCAGCTTTCGCAGTTCCCTCAATGAGCAGTTCTTC
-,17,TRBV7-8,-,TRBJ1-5,CASSLARTANSNQPQHF,TGTGCCAGCAGCTTAGCTCGGACGGCTAATAGCAATCAGCCCCAGCATTTT
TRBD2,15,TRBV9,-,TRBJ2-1,CASSVRLAGGNEQFF,TGTGCCAGCAGCGTGAGACTAGCGGGGGGCAATGAGCAGTTCTTC
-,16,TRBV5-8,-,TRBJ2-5,CASSSGTGNLQETQYF,TGTGCCAGCAGCTCCGGGACTGGGAACCTCCAAGAGACCCAGTACTTC
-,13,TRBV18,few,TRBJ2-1,CASSPPGGAEQFF,TGTGCCAGCTCACCACCTGGGGGCGCTGAGCAGTTCTTC
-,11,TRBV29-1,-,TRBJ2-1,CSVARSGEQFF,TGCAGCGTTGCAAGGAGCGGTGAGCAGTTCTTC
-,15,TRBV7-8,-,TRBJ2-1,CASSFLQGVVNEQFF,TGTGCCAGCAGCTTCTTACAGGGAGTCGTGAATGAGCAGTTCTTC
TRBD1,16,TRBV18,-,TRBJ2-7,CASSPSPGQGGYEQYF,TGTGCCAGCTCACCCAGCCCGGGACAGGGAGGCTACGAGCAGTACTTC
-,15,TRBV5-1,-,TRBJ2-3,CASSLGSAAGETQYF,TGCGCCAGCAGCTTGGGGTCGGCCGCTGGAGAGACGCAGTATTTT
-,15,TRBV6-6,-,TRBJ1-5,CASRRVQRDNQPQHF,TGTGCCAGCAGGAGAGTTCAGAGGGATAATCAGCCCCAGCATTTT
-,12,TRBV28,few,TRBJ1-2,CASRPGRGGYTF,TGTGCCAGCAGGCCAGGGCGGGGTGGCTACACCTTC
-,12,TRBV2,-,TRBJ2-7,CASRTTGSVQYF,TGTGCCAGCAGGACTACAGGTTCGGTGCAGTACTTC
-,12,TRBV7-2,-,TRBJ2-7,CASSSFGYEQYF,TGTGCCAGCAGCTCGTTTGGGTACGAGCAGTACTTC
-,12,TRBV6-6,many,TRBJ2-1,CASRHRVHEQFF,TGTGCCAGCAGGCACAGGGTTCATGAGCAGTTCTTC
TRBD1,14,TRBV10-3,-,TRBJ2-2,CAISEDRETGELFF,TGTGCCATCAGTGAGGACAGGGAGACCGGGGAGCTGTTTTTT
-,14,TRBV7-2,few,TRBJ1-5,CASSTQQGGQPQHF,TGTGCCAGCAGCACGCAGCAGGGAGGACAGCCCCAGCATTTT
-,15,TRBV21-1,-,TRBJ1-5,CASSKDRAFNQPQHF,TGTGCCAGCAGCAAAGACAGGGCTTTTAATCAGCCCCAGCATTTT
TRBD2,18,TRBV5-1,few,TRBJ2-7,CASSLGTNSGRNSYEQYF,TGCGCCAGCAGTCTTGGGACCAATAGCGGGAGGAATAGCTACGAGCAGTACTTC
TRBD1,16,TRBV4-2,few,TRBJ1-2,CASSQEGQGANYGYTF,TGTGCCAGCAGCCAAGAGGGACAGGGGGCGAACTATGGCTACACCTTC
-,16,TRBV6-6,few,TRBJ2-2,CASSYSKDDYTGELFF,TGTGCCAGCAGTTACTCGAAGGACGACTACACCGGGGAGCTGTTTTTT
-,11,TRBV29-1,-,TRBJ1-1,CSVVENTEAFF,TGCAGCGTTGTGGAGAACACTGAAGCTTTCTTT
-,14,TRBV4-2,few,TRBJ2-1,CASRGGVAYNEQFF,TGTGCCAGCAGGGGTGGGGTTGCTTACAATGAGCAGTTCTTC
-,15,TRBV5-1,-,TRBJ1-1,CASSSQTGINTEAFF,TGCGCCAGCAGCTCCCAAACAGGGATAAACACTGAAGCTTTCTTT
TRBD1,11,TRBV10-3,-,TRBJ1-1,CATGQAPEAFF,TGTGCCACAGGACAGGCCCCTGAAGCTTTCTTT